This entry concerns a single T cell receptor (beta chain). The data originate from a study of blood T cell repertoires in COVID-19. Per the original data handling: By means of reference gene primer amplification, nucleated cell counts were estimated. Measured with immunoSEQ multiplex PCR; TCRdb has only the in-frame clones, and not every one. V and J calls and clone size come straight from that table; D and trimming were deduced from the DNA. The top ten clones hold 4.8% of a sample with about 160,000 clones, roughly 90% of them seen once. CDR1 is ENHRY and CDR2 is SYGVKD in the germline V gene. With 10 bases clipped from V and 5 bases from J, the junction kept 7 bases outside the gene matches. The CDR3 sequence is 13 residues long.

The V call is TRBV10-3, the J call TRBJ2-1; 8 bases are shared with TRBD2. This TCR came from a man aged 25 to 40 with COVID-19, enrolled during active disease. The specimen sequenced was peripheral blood. CDR3 nucleotides: TGTGCCACCTTAGCGGGATTACACAATGAGCAGTTCTTC. Translated: CATLAGLHNEQFF.